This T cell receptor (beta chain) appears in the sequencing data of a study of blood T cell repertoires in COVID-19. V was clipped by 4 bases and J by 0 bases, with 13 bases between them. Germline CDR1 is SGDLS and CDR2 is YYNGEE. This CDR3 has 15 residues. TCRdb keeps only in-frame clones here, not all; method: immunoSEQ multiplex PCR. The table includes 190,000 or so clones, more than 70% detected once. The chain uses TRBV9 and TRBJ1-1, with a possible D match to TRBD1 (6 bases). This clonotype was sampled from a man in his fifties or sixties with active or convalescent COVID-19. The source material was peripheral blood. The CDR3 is CASSFGGGLNTEAFF. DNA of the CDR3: TGTGCCAGCAGCTTCGGGGGGGGCTTGAACACTGAAGCTTTCTTT.